Shown below are 5 T cell receptor beta chains from a single sample sequenced in a study of immune evolution from preneoplasia to lung adenocarcinoma. Using immunoSEQ multiplex PCR, the repertoire was profiled, and TCRdb retains in-frame clones only, with some absent. Of some 11,000 clones in the sample, under 90% are singletons; the top ten hold around 1.7%. The sequenced sample was FFPE minimally invasive lung adenocarcinoma tissue. These receptors were collected from a person aged 70 to 85 with lung adenocarcinoma.

V usage is TRBV27 and J usage is TRBJ2-3, with D tentatively TRBD1 (5 bases). The CDR3 contains 13 residues. Trimming pared 5 bases from V and 8 bases from J, leaving 14 bases between. The germline V gene encodes CDR1 MNHEY and CDR2 SMNVEV (reference sequence). Here the CDR3 DNA reads TGTGCCAGCAGTCCCCAAAGTGGGGCTACGCAGTATTTT. It is translated as CASSPQSGATQYF.

The rearrangement uses TRBV5-4 and TRBJ1-1; no clear D gene. The CDR3 consists of 13 residues. Per the germline V gene, CDR1 is SGHNT and CDR2 is YYREEE (reference sequence). V shed 0 bases and J shed 0 bases, with 3 bases lying between them. CDR3 coding DNA: TGTGCCAGCAGCTTGGGGCTGAACACTGAAGCTTTCTTT. Translation gives CASSLGLNTEAFF.

The chain combines TRBV9 with TRBJ2-7, with 10 bases fitting TRBD2. This CDR3 has 15 residues. The ends lost 3 bases at V and 1 base at J; junction bases unmatched: 4. Germline CDR1 and CDR2: SGDLS and YYNGEE. This CDR3 is CASSAATSGSYEQYF. CDR3 sequence (DNA): TGTGCCAGCAGCGCGGCGACTAGCGGGTCCTACGAGCAGTACTTC.

The gene calls are TRBV6-5 and TRBJ2-7; unclear D gene. This CDR3 comprises 13 residues. V gave up 2 bases and J gave up 7 bases, with 12 bases separating them. Germline V CDR1 and CDR2: MNHEY, SVGAGI. CDR3 residues: CASSYGVLGEQYF. CDR3 DNA sequence: TGTGCCAGCAGTTACGGGGTTCTAGGGGAGCAGTACTTC.

V gene TRBV6-1 combines with J gene TRBJ2-3; D perhaps matches TRBD1 (6 bases). Germline V gives CDR1 MNHNS, CDR2 SASEGT. With 4 bases removed from V and 0 bases from J, the gap between germline ends came to 11 bases. The CDR3 contains 15 residues. The DNA for the CDR3 is TGTGCCAGCAGTGTTTCAGGGGTTAGCACAGATACGCAGTATTTT. This codes for CASSVSGVSTDTQYF.